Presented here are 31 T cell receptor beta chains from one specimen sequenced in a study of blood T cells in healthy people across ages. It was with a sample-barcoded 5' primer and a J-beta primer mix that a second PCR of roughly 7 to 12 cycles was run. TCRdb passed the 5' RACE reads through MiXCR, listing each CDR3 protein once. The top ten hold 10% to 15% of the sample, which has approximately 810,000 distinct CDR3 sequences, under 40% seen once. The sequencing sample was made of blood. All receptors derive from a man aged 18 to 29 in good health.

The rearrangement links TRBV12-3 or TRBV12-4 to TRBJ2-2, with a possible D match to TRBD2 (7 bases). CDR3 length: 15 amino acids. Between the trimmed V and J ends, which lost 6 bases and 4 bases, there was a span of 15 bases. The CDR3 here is CASSRSGGGTGELFF. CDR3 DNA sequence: TGTGCCAGCAGCCGGTCGGGGGGCGGCACCGGGGAGCTGTTTTTT.

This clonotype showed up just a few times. Here the CDR3 DNA reads TGTGCCTGGAAGGCAGGGCAAACTGAAGCTTTCTTT. Encoded protein: CAWKAGQTEAFF. V and J are TRBV30 and TRBJ1-1, with D maybe TRBD1 (5 bases). The CDR3 covers 12 residues. V lost 4 bases, J lost 5 bases, and 11 bases lay in between. Germline CDR1 is GTSNPN and CDR2 is SVGIG (reference sequence).

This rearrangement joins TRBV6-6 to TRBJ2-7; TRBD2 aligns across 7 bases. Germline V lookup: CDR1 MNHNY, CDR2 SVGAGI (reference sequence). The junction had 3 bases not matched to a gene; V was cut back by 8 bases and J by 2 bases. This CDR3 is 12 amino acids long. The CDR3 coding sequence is TGTGCCAGCGGGGGGGGTCCCTACGAGCAGTACTTC. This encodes CASGGGPYEQYF.

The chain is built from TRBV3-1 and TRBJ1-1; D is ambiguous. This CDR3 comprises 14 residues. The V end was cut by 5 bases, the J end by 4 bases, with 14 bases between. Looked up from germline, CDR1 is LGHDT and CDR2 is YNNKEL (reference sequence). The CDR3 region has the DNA TGTGCCAGCAGCATCCGCCCAGTGGGCACTGAAGCTTTCTTT. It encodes CASSIRPVGTEAFF.

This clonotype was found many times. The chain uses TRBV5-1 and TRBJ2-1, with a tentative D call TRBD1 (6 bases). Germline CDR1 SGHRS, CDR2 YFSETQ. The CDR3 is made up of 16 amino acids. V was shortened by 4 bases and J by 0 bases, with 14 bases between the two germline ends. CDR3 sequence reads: CASSTRTDLSYNEQFF. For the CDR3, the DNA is TGCGCCAGCAGCACACGGACAGACCTCTCCTACAATGAGCAGTTCTTC.

The CDR3 nucleotides read TGTGCCAGTAGGCCTCGGGGGGGCACAGATACGCAGTATTTT. Residues: CASRPRGGTDTQYF. This chain uses TRBV19 with TRBJ2-3; 7 positions match TRBD2. CDR3 length: 14 residues. J gave up 1 base and V 6 bases, and 4 bases lay outside the gene matches. Germline V gives CDR1 LNHDA, CDR2 SQIVND (reference sequence).

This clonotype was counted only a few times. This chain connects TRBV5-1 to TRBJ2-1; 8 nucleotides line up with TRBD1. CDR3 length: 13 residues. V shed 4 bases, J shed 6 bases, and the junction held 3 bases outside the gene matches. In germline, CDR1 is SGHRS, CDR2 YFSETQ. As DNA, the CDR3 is TGCGCCAGCAGCAAGGACAGGGCCAATGAGCAGTTCTTC. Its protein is CASSKDRANEQFF.

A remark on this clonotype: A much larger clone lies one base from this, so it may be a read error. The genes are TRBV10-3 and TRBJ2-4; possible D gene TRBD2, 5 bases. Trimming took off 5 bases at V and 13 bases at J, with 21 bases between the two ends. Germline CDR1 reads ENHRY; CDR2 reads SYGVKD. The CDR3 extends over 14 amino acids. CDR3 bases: TGTGCCATCAGTCTAGCAGCGGAAGTCTACAAGCAGTACTTC. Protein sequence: CAISLAAEVYKQYF.

The CDR3 here is CASSYSPREADTQYF. CDR3 coding DNA: TGTGCCAGCAGTTATTCTCCCAGGGAAGCAGATACGCAGTATTTT. The V call is TRBV6-9, the J call TRBJ2-3; TRBD1 might be the D (5 bases). Trimming removed 0 bases at V and 4 bases at J, with 11 bases between. The CDR3 has 15 residues. Germline loops: CDR1 MNHGY, CDR2 SVAAGI.

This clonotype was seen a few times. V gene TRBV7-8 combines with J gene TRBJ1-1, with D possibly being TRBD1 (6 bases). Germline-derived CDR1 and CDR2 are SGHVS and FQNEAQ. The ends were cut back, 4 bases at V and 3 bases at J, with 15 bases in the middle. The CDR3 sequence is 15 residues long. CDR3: CASSSQTGGYTEAFF. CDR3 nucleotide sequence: TGTGCCAGCAGCTCCCAGACGGGGGGCTACACTGAAGCTTTCTTT.

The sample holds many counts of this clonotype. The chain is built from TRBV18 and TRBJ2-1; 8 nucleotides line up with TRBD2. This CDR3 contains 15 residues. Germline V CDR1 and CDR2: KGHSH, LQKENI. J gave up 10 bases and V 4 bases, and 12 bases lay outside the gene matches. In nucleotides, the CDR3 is TGTGCCAGCTCACGGGGTAGCGGGGTATTTAAGGAGCAGTTCTTC. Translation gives CASSRGSGVFKEQFF. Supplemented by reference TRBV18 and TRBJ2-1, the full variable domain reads NAGVMQNPRHLVRRRGQEARLRCSPMKGHSHVYWYRQLPEEGLKFMVYLQKENIIDESGMPKERFSAEFPKEGPSILRIQQVVRGDSAAYFCASSRGSGVFKEQFFGPGTRLTVL.

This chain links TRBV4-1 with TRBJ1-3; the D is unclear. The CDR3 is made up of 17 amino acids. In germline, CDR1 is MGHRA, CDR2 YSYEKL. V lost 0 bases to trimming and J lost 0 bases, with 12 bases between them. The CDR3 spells CASSQDRGRSSGNTIYF. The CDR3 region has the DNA TGCGCCAGCAGCCAAGACCGAGGGAGAAGCTCTGGAAACACCATATATTTT.

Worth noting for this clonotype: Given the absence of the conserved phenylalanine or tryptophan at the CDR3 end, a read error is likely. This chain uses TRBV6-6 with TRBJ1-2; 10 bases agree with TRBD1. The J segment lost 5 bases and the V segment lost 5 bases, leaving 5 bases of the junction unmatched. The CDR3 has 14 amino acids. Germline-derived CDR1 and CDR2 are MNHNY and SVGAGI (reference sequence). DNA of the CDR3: TGTGCCAGCAGTGACAGGGGGCGTCCGTATGGCTACACCTTA. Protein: CASSDRGRPYGYTL.

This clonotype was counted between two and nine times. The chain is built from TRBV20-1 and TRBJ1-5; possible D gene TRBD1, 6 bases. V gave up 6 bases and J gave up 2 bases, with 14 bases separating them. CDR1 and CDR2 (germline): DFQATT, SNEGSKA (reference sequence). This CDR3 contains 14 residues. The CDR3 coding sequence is TGCAGTGCGCCACTGGACAGCGGCAATCAGCCCCAGCATTTT. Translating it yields CSAPLDSGNQPQHF.

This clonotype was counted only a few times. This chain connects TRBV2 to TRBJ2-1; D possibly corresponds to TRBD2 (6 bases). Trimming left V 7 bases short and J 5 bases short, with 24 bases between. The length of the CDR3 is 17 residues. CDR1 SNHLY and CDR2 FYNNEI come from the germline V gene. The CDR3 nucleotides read TGTGCCAGCACCAAAAGGTGGATAGCGGAGAATGACAATGAGCAGTTCTTC. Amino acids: CASTKRWIAENDNEQFF.

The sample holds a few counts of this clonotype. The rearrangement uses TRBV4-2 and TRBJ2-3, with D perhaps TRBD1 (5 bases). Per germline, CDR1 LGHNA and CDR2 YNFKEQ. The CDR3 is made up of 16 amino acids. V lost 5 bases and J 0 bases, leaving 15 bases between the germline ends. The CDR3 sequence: CASSGAVAASTDTQYF. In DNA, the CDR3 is TGTGCCAGCAGCGGGGCGGTGGCAGCTAGCACAGATACGCAGTATTTT.

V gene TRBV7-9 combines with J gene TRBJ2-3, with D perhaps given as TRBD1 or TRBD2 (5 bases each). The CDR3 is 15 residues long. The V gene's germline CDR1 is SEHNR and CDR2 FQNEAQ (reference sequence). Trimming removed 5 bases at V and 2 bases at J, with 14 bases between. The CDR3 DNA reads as TGTGCCAGCAGCCACCGGGACGCTGACACAGATACGCAGTATTTT. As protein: CASSHRDADTDTQYF.

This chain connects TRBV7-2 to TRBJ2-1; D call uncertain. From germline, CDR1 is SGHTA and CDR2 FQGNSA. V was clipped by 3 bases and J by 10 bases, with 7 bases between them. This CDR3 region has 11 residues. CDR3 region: CASSLTREQFF. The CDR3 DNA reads TGTGCCAGCAGCTTGACTCGAGAGCAGTTCTTC.

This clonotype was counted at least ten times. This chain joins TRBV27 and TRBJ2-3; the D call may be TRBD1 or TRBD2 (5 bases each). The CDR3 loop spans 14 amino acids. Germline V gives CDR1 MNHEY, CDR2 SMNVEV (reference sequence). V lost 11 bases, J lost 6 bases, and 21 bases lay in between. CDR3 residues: CAAGLRGARDTQYF. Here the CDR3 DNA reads TGTGCCGCCGGCCTTAGAGGGGCAAGGGATACGCAGTATTTT.

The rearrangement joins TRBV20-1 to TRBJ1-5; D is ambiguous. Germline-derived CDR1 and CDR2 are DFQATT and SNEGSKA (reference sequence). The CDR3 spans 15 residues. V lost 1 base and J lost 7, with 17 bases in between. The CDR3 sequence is CSARVRALLGQPQHF. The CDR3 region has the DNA TGCAGTGCTAGAGTTCGGGCCCTTCTGGGACAGCCCCAGCATTTT.

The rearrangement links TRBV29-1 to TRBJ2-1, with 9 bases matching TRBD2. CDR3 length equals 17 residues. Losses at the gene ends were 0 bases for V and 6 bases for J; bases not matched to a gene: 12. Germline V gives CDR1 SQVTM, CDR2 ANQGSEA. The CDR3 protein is CSVEDLVREGQSNEQFF. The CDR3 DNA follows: TGCAGCGTTGAAGATCTGGTGCGGGAGGGCCAAAGCAATGAGCAGTTCTTC.

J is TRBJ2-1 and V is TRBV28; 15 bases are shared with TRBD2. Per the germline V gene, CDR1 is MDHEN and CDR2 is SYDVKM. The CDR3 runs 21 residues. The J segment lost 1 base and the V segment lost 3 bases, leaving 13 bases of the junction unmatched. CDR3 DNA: TGTGCCAGCAGTTTTCCAGAACCCGGGACTAGCGGGGGGTATTCCTACAATGAGCAGTTCTTC. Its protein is CASSFPEPGTSGGYSYNEQFF.

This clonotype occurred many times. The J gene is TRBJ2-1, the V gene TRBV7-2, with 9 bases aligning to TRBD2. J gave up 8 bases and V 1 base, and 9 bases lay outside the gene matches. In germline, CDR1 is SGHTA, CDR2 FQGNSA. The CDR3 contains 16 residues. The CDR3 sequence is CASSLVGGGAVYEQFF. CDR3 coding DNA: TGTGCCAGCAGCTTAGTGGGCGGGGGGGCCGTGTATGAGCAGTTCTTC. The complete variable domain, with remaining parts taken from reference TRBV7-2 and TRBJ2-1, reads GAGVSQSPSNKVTEKGKDVELRCDPISGHTALYWYRQSLGQGLEFLIYFQGNSAPDKSGLPSDRFSAERTGGSVSTLTIQRTQQEDSAVYLCASSLVGGGAVYEQFFGPGTRLTVL.

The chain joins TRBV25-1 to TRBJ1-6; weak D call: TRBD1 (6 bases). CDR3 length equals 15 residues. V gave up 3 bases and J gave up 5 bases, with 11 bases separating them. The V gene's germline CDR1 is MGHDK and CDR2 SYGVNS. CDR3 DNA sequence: TGTGCCAGCAGTGACAGGACAGTACATAATTCACCCCTCCACTTT. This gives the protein CASSDRTVHNSPLHF.

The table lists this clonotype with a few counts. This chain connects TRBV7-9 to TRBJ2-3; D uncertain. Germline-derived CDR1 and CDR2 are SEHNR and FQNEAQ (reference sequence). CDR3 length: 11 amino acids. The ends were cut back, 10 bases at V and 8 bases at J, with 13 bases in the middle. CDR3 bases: TGTGCCATCCCCTGGGAAGCTACGCAGTATTTT. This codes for CAIPWEATQYF. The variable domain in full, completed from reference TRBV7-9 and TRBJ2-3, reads DTGVSQNPRHKITKRGQNVTFRCDPISEHNRLYWYRQTLGQGPEFLTYFQNEAQLEKSRLLSDRFSAERPKGSFSTLEIQRTEQGDSAMYLCAIPWEATQYFGPGTRLTVL.

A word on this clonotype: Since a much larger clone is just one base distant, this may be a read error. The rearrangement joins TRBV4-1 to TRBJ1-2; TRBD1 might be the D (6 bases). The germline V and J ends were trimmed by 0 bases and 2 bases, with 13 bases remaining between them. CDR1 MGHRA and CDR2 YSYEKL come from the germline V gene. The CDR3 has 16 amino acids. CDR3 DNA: TGCGCCAGCAGCCAAGAGCCACAGGGCCCAAACTATGGCTACACCTTC. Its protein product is CASSQEPQGPNYGYTF.

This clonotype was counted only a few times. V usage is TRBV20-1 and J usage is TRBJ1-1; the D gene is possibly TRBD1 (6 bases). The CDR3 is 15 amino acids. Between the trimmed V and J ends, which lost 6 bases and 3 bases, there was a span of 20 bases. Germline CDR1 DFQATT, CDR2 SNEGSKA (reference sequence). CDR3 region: CSAKGWGARDTEAFF. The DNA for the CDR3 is TGCAGTGCCAAAGGTTGGGGGGCGCGGGACACTGAAGCTTTCTTT.

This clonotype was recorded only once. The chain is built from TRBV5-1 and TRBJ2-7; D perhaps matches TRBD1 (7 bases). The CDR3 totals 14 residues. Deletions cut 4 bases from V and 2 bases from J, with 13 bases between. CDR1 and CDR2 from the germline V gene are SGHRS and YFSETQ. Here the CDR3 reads CASSQGDSTYEQYF. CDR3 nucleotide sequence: TGCGCCAGCAGCCAGGGGGACTCGACCTACGAGCAGTACTTC.

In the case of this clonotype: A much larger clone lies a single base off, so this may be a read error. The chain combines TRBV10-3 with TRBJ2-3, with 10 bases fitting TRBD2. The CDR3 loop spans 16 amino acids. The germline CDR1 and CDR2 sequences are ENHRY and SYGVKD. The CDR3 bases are TGTGCCATCAGTGGGTCTAGCGGGAGTAGCACAGGTACGCAGTATTTT. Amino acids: CAISGSSGSSTGTQYF.

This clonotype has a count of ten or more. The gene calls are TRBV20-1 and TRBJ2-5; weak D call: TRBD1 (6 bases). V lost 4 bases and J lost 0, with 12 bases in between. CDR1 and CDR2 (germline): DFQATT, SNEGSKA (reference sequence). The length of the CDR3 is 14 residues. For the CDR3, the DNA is TGCAGTGCTAACGACAGGACGTACCAAGAGACCCAGTACTTC. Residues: CSANDRTYQETQYF.

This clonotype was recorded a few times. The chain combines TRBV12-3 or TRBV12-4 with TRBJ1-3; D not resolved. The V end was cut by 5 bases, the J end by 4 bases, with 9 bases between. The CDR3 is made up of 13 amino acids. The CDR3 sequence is CASSLDLGNTIYF. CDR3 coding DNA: TGTGCCAGCAGTCTAGACCTCGGAAACACCATATATTTT.